These 10 T cell receptor beta chains were all obtained from the same sample, sequenced in a study of T-cell reconstitution after alpha-beta-depleted transplantation in children. TCRbeta library preparation incorporated unique molecular identifiers. TCRdb redid the calling of the PCR reads with MiXCR, one entry per CDR3 protein. The profile shows 750,000 to 950,000 distinct CDR3 sequences, less than 20% of them singletons. The input for sequencing was PBMCs, mostly from graft donor cells, taken 360 days after TCRalphabeta/CD19-depleted stem cell transplant. These receptors all come from a male patient younger than 18 who had a stem cell transplant for acute lymphoblastic leukemia, so the T cells may come from the graft donor.

This clonotype was seen more than once but under ten times. This sequence joins TRBV27 and TRBJ1-5, with TRBD1 as a possible D gene (5 bases). The CDR3 has 15 amino acids. Trimming stripped 5 bases from V and 3 bases from J, with 14 bases between. The germline gives CDR1 MNHEY, CDR2 SMNVEV (reference sequence). Written as DNA, the CDR3 is TGTGCCAGCAGTCCTCGGGGGTCCACCAATCAGCCCCAGCATTTT. It yields the protein CASSPRGSTNQPQHF.

The CDR3 loop reads CASSPGRKGLAEAFF. The CDR3 region has the DNA TGTGCCAGCTCACCAGGGCGGAAGGGGCTCGCTGAAGCTTTCTTT. J is TRBJ1-1 and V is TRBV18, with D tentatively TRBD1 (5 bases). This CDR3 is 15 amino acids long. Germline-derived CDR1 and CDR2 are KGHSH and LQKENI. Trimming removed 2 bases at V and 6 bases at J, with 16 bases between.

This clonotype has ten or more counts. This chain uses TRBV12-3 or TRBV12-4 with TRBJ2-1; 11 nucleotides align to TRBD2. There are 16 residues in the CDR3. The V gene end was trimmed by 4 bases and the J gene end by 4 bases; junction bases not matched to a gene: 6. CDR3 nucleotide sequence: TGTGCCAGCAGTTCCCCACTAGCGGGAGCTTACAATGAGCAGTTCTTC. Its protein is CASSSPLAGAYNEQFF.

This clonotype was observed a handful of times. The chain recombines TRBV6-4 with TRBJ2-2; D gene ambiguous. Germline CDR1 is MRHNA and CDR2 is SNTAGT. V was cut by 0 bases and J by 4 bases, with 6 bases left in between. The CDR3 has 14 residues. The CDR3 here is CASSDSFLTGELFF. DNA of the CDR3: TGTGCCAGCAGTGACTCTTTCCTCACCGGGGAGCTGTTTTTT.

This rearrangement joins TRBV29-1 to TRBJ2-3; a weak D match, TRBD1 (5 bases). V dropped 6 bases and J dropped 2 bases, with 15 bases sitting between them. CDR3 length: 14 residues. CDR1 and CDR2 from the germline V gene are SQVTM and ANQGSEA. For the CDR3, the DNA is TGCAGCGTAGGCGACAGACTCCTCACAGATACGCAGTATTTT. Its translation: CSVGDRLLTDTQYF.

The table lists this clonotype with a few counts. The chain has TRBV25-1 and TRBJ2-1; D gene unclear. Trimming pared 2 bases from V and 0 bases from J, leaving 5 bases between. Germline V CDR1 and CDR2: MGHDK, SYGVNS. This CDR3 comprises 14 residues. CDR3 amino acids: CASSEVSSYNEQFF. Written as DNA, the CDR3 is TGTGCCAGCAGTGAAGTGAGCTCCTACAATGAGCAGTTCTTC.

This clonotype came up a few times. The chain is built from TRBV4-1 and TRBJ2-5; D gene unclear. Germline CDR1 and CDR2: MGHRA and YSYEKL. This CDR3 is 16 amino acids long. V lost 4 bases, J lost 5 bases, and 20 bases lay in between. CDR3 protein: CASSLGRGRVAETQYF. CDR3 DNA sequence: TGCGCCAGCAGCCTAGGCCGCGGCAGAGTGGCGGAGACCCAGTACTTC.

This clonotype has just a few counts. The chain links TRBV25-1 to TRBJ2-5; D is perhaps TRBD2 (6 bases). The germline V gene encodes CDR1 MGHDK and CDR2 SYGVNS. This CDR3 contains 17 residues. V lost 1 base to trimming and J lost 5 bases, with 20 bases between them. This chain's CDR3 is CASSEWRTGGVGETQYF. Written as DNA, the CDR3 is TGTGCCAGCAGTGAATGGAGGACCGGAGGGGTTGGGGAGACCCAGTACTTC.

This clonotype was counted between two and nine times. The chain combines TRBV7-9 with TRBJ2-7; the D is unclear. Deletions cut 3 bases from V and 4 bases from J, with 13 bases between. The germline CDR1 and CDR2 sequences are SEHNR and FQNEAQ (reference sequence). The length of the CDR3 is 14 residues. The CDR3 protein is CASSLIPRAYEQYF. CDR3 DNA sequence: TGTGCCAGCAGCTTGATTCCACGGGCGTACGAGCAGTACTTC.

A few counts support this clonotype. The chain has TRBV24-1 and TRBJ2-1; 9 positions match TRBD2. In germline, CDR1 is KGHDR, CDR2 SFDVKD. The CDR3 length is 15 residues. Trimming cost V 7 bases and J 3 bases; bases outside gene matches: 6. CDR3 sequence reads: CATSPGLASYNEQFF. In nucleotides, the CDR3 is TGTGCCACCAGCCCGGGACTAGCAAGCTACAATGAGCAGTTCTTC.